The 5 T cell receptor beta chains in this list originate from one sample, sequenced in a study of type 1 and type 2 diabetes patients. The PCR template was genomic DNA. The TCR beta CDR3 region was amplified using 30 forward and 13 reverse primers. MiXCR, run by TCRdb on the multiplex PCR reads, gives a single entry per CDR3 protein. There are 250,000 or so distinct CDR3 sequences in the sample; more than 40% occur only once, and roughly 13% lies in the top ten. Material for sequencing was peripheral blood mononuclear cells (PBMCs). Source of these receptors: a man between 18 and 29 years old with type 2 diabetes.

In this sample, this clonotype turned up many times. The chain uses TRBV19 and TRBJ1-6; D ambiguous. This CDR3 region has 9 residues. Deletions cut 8 bases from V and 11 bases from J, with 4 bases between. Looked up from germline, CDR1 is LNHDA and CDR2 is SQIVND (reference sequence). The CDR3 is CASGAPLHF. CDR3 DNA: TGTGCCAGTGGAGCACCCCTCCACTTT.

As for this clonotype: One end of the junction varies from germline; a read error may be responsible. The chain couples TRBV19 to TRBJ2-7; possible D gene TRBD1, 6 bases. The CDR3 consists of 14 residues. Germline lookup yields CDR1 LNHDA and CDR2 SQIVND (reference sequence). CDR3 sequence: CASSISPGVYGQYF. The DNA for the CDR3 is TGTGCCAGTAGTATCTCCCCAGGGGTCTACGGGCAGTACTTC.

This clonotype has just a few counts. CDR3 coding DNA: TGTGCTGCCCTCGGGGACACTGAAGCTTTCTTT. Residues: CAALGDTEAFF. The chain has TRBV30 and TRBJ1-1; no clear D. The CDR3 has 11 amino acids. From germline, CDR1 is GTSNPN and CDR2 SVGIG (reference sequence).

The chain links TRBV14 to TRBJ2-5; TRBD2 might be the D (7 bases). The ends were cut back, 4 bases at V and 5 bases at J, with 23 bases in the middle. CDR1 SGHDN and CDR2 FVKESK come from the germline V gene. The CDR3 is 17 amino acids. In nucleotides, the CDR3 is TGTGCCAGCAGCCTGACCTGGGGCGGGGGCCCCGGTGAGACCCAGTACTTC. Protein sequence: CASSLTWGGGPGETQYF.

This clonotype showed up many times. V usage is TRBV2 and J usage is TRBJ1-6, with TRBD1 identical over 9 bases. The CDR3 runs to 15 residues. Germline-derived CDR1 and CDR2 are SNHLY and FYNNEI. Unmatched junction bases numbered 6, after V lost 5 bases and J lost 7 bases. The CDR3 loop is CASSSQGALNSPLHF. The DNA for the CDR3 is TGTGCCAGCAGTTCACAGGGGGCGTTAAATTCACCCCTCCACTTT.